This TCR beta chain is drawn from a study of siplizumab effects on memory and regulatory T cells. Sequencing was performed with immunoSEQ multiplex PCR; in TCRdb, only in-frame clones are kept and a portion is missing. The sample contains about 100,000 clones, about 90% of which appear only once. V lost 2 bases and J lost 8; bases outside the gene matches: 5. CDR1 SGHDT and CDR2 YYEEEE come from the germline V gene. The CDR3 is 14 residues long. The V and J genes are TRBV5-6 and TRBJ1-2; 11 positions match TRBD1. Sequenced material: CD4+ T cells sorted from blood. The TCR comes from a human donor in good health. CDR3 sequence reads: CASSFGQGAGGYTF. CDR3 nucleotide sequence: TGTGCCAGCAGCTTTGGACAGGGGGCTGGGGGCTACACCTTC.